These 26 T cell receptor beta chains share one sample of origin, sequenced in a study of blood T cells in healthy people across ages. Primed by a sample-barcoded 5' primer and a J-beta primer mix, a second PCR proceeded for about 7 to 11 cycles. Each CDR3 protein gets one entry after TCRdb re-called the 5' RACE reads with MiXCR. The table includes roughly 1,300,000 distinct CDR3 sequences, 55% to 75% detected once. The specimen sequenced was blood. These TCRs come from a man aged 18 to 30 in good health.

The CDR3 nucleotides are TGTGCCAGCAGCCTTTCGAACAGGGATACCGGGGAGCTGTTTTTT. This codes for CASSLSNRDTGELFF. This rearrangement joins TRBV4-2 to TRBJ2-2; TRBD1 is a possible D gene (6 bases). The CDR3 runs 15 residues. CDR1 is LGHNA, CDR2 YNFKEQ, per germline. The germline V and J ends were trimmed by 4 bases and 5 bases, with 14 bases remaining between them.

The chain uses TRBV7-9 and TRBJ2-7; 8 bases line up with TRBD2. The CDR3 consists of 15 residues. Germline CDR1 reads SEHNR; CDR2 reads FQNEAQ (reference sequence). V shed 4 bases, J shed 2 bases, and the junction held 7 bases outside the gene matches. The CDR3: CASSSPSGGPYEQYF. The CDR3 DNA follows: TGTGCCAGCAGCTCCCCGAGCGGGGGACCCTACGAGCAGTACTTC.

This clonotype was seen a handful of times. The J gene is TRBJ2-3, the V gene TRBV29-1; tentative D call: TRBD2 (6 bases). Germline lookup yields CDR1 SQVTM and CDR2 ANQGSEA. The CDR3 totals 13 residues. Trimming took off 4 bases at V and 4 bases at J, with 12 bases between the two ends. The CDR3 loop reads CSVALSSADTQYF. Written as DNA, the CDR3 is TGCAGCGTTGCACTATCTAGCGCAGATACGCAGTATTTT.

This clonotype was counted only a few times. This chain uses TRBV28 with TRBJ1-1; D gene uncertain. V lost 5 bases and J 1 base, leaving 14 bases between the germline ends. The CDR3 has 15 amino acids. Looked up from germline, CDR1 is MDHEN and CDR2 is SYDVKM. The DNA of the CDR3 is TGTGCCAGCAGTACGCCGATCTCCCCGAACACTGAAGCTTTCTTT. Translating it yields CASSTPISPNTEAFF.

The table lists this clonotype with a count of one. The CDR3 reads CASSQEGRTSGYYNEQFF. Here the CDR3 DNA reads TGCGCCAGCAGCCAAGAAGGCCGGACTAGCGGATACTACAATGAGCAGTTCTTC. This chain links TRBV4-1 with TRBJ2-1, with TRBD2 matching over 10 bases. The V gene end was trimmed by 0 bases and the J gene end by 3 bases; junction bases not matched to a gene: 8. Germline assignment: CDR1 MGHRA and CDR2 YSYEKL. This CDR3 region has 18 residues.

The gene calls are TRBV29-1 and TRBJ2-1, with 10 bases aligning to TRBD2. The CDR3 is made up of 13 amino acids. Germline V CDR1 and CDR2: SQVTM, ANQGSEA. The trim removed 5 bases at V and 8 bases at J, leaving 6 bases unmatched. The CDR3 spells CSVPSGGTDEQFF. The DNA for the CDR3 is TGCAGCGTTCCTAGCGGGGGTACCGATGAGCAGTTCTTC.

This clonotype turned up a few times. CDR3 region: CSVYELNTEAFF. For the CDR3, the DNA is TGCAGCGTTTACGAGTTGAACACTGAAGCTTTCTTT. The rearrangement uses TRBV29-1 and TRBJ1-1; D is undetermined. Per the germline V gene, CDR1 is SQVTM and CDR2 is ANQGSEA. The CDR3 length is 12 residues. V dropped 5 bases and J dropped 0 bases, with 7 bases sitting between them.

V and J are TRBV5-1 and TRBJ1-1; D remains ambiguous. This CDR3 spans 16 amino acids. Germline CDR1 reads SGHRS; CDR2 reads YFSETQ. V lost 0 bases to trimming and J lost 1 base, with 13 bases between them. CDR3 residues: CASSLGSSVRNTEAFF. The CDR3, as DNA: TGCGCCAGCAGCTTGGGGTCGAGCGTACGGAACACTGAAGCTTTCTTT.

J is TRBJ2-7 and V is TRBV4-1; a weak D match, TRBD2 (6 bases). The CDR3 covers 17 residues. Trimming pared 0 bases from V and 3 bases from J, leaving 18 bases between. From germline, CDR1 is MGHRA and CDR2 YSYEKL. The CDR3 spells CASSQDPPGVSLYEQYF. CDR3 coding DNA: TGCGCCAGCAGCCAAGATCCCCCGGGGGTTTCCCTCTACGAGCAGTACTTC.

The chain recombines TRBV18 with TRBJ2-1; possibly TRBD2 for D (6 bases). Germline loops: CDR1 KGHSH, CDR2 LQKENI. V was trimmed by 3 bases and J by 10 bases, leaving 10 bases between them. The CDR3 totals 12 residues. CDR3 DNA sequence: TGTGCCAGCTCACCCATCAGCGGGGAGCAGTTCTTC. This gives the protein CASSPISGEQFF.

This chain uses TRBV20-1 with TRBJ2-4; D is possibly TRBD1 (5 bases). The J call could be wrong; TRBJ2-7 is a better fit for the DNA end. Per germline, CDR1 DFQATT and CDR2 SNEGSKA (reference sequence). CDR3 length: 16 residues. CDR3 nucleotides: TGCAGTGCTAGAGACTTCGACAGACGTCTCCCCTACGAGCAGTACTTC. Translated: CSARDFDRRLPYEQYF.

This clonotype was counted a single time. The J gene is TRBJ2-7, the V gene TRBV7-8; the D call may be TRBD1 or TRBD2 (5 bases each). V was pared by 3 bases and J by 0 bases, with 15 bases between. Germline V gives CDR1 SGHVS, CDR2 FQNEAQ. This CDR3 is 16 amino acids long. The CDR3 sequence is CASSLFGTSHSYEQYF. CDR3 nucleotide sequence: TGTGCCAGCAGCTTGTTCGGGACGTCACACTCCTACGAGCAGTACTTC.

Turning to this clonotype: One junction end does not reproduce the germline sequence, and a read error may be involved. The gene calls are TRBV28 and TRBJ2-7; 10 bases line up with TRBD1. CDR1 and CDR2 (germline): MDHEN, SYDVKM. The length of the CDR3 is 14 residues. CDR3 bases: TGTGCCGGCAGTTTGACAGGGGGCTCCTACGATCAGTACTTC. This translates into CAGSLTGGSYDQYF.

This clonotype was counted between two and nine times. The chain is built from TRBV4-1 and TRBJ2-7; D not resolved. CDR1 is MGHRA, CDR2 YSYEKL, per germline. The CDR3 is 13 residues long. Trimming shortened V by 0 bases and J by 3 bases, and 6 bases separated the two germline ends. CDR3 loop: CASSQEIRYEQYF. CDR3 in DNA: TGCGCCAGCAGCCAAGAAATCCGCTACGAGCAGTACTTC.

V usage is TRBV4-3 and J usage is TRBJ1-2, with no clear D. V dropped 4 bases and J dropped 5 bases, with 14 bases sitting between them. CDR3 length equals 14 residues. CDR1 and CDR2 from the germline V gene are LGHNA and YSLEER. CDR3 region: CASSPSIGLYGYTF. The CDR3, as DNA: TGCGCCAGCAGCCCAAGTATAGGCCTGTATGGCTACACCTTC.

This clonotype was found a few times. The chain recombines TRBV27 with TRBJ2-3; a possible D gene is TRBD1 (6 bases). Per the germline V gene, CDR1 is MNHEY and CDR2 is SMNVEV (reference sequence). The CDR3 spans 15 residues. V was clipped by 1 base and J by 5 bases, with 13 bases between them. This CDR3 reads CASSLLQGQEDTQYF. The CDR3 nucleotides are TGTGCCAGCAGTTTATTGCAGGGACAAGAAGATACGCAGTATTTT.

CDR3 sequence reads: CASSFPYQPQHF. As DNA, the CDR3 is TGTGCCAGCAGCTTCCCTTATCAGCCCCAGCATTTT. The chain combines TRBV12-3 or TRBV12-4 with TRBJ1-5, with D unclear. The CDR3 consists of 12 residues. V lost 6 bases to trimming and J lost 5 bases, with 8 bases between them.

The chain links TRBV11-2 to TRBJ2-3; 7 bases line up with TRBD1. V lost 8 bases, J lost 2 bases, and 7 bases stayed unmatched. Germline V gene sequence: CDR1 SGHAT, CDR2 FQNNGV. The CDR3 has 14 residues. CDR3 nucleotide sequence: TGTGCCAGCGGATTGACAGGGACCACAGATACGCAGTATTTT. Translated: CASGLTGTTDTQYF.

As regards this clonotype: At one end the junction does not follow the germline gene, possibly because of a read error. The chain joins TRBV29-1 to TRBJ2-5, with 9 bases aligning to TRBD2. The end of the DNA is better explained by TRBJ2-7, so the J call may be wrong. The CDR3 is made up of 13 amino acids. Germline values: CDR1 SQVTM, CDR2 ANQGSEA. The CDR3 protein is CGVEGLAVNEQYF. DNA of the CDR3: TGCGGCGTTGAGGGACTAGCCGTCAACGAGCAGTACTTC.

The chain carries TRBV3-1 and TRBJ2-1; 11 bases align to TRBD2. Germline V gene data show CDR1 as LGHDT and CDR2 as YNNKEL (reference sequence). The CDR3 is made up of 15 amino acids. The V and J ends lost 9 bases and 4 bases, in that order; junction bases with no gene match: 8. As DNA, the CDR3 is TGTGCCAGTAGGTCTAGCGGGAGGTCGTACAATGAGCAGTTCTTC. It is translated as CASRSSGRSYNEQFF.

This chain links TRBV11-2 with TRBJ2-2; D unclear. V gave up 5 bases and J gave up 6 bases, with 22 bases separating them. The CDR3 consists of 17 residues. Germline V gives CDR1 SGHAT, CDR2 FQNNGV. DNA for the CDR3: TGTGCCAGCAGCCCTACTGGGGATAGGTTACAACCCGGGGAGCTGTTTTTT. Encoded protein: CASSPTGDRLQPGELFF. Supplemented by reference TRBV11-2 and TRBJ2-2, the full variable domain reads EAGVAQSPRYKIIEKRQSVAFWCNPISGHATLYWYQQILGQGPKLLIQFQNNGVVDDSQLPKDRFSAERLKGVDSTLKIQPAKLEDSAVYLCASSPTGDRLQPGELFFGEGSRLTVL.

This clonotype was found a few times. The CDR3 coding sequence is TGTGCCAGCACCGGAGACAGGTACAATGAGCAGTTCTTC. Encoded protein: CASTGDRYNEQFF. This chain joins TRBV6-5 and TRBJ2-1, with D possibly TRBD1 on 6 matching bases. From germline, CDR1 is MNHEY and CDR2 SVGAGI. The CDR3 is 13 amino acids. The V end lost 7 bases, the J end lost 4 bases, and 11 bases lay between the germline ends.

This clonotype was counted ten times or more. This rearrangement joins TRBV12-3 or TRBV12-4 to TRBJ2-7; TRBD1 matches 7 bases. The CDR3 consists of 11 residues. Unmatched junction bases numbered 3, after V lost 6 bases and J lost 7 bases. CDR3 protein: CASSQDREQYF. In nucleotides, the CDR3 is TGTGCCAGCAGCCAGGACAGGGAGCAGTACTTC.

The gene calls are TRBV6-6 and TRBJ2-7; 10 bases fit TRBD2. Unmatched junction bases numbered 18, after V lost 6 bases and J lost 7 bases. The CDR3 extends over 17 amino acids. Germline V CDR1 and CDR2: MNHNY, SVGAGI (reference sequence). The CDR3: CASRPQMAGLAPLEQYF. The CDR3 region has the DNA TGTGCCAGCAGACCACAAATGGCGGGACTAGCGCCGTTAGAGCAGTACTTC.

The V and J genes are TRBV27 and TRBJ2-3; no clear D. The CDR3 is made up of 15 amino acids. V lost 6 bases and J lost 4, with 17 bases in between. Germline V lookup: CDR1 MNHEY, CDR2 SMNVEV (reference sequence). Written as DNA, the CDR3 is TGTGCCAGCAGGAAGACCTTGAAGTTGGCAGATACGCAGTATTTT. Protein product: CASRKTLKLADTQYF.

The chain's CDR3 is CASSFGPGSYEQYF. CDR3 in DNA: TGTGCCAGCAGCTTTGGTCCAGGGTCCTACGAGCAGTACTTC. The chain joins TRBV7-2 to TRBJ2-7; D perhaps matches TRBD1 (5 bases). Germline values: CDR1 SGHTA, CDR2 FQGNSA. This CDR3 has 14 amino acids. Trimming pared 3 bases from V and 1 base from J, leaving 10 bases between.